Listed here are 13 T cell receptor beta chains from one sample, sequenced in a study of CD8+ T cells in alopecia areata. After isolation, RNA underwent reverse transcription to generate cDNA as the sequencing template. TCRdb's copy holds only in-frame clones and misses some; the assay was immunoSEQ multiplex PCR. The sample has 55,000 to 75,000 clones, roughly half seen once; the top ten hold about 18%. Sequencing was performed on CD8+ T cells sorted from blood, taken at week 0. These receptors came from a human donor with alopecia areata.

The chain has TRBV7-9 and TRBJ2-1, with 8 bases identical to TRBD1. Trimming removed 5 bases from V and 7 bases from J; junction bases left unmatched: 7. This CDR3 contains 14 residues. CDR1 is SEHNR, CDR2 FQNEAQ, per germline (reference sequence). CDR3 sequence (DNA): TGTGCCAGCAGCCCGAGACAGGGGAAGAATGAGCAGTTCTTC. Its protein is CASSPRQGKNEQFF.

The chain employs TRBV28 and TRBJ2-7; D gene uncertain. Trimming took 8 bases from V and 2 from J, leaving 19 bases between them. In germline, CDR1 is MDHEN, CDR2 SYDVKM. The CDR3 spans 15 residues. The CDR3 reads CASVKLRDDAYEQYF. The CDR3 DNA is TGTGCCAGCGTGAAACTGCGAGATGACGCCTACGAGCAGTACTTC.

The chain is built from TRBV28 and TRBJ2-4; 7 nucleotides align to TRBD2. The CDR3 runs to 14 residues. The trim removed 7 bases at V and 5 bases at J, leaving 8 bases unmatched. Germline CDR1 and CDR2: MDHEN and SYDVKM. The CDR3 bases are TGTGCCAGCACCTCACTAGCGATGGAAAACATTCAGTACTTC. Protein sequence: CASTSLAMENIQYF.

The rearrangement uses TRBV29-1 and TRBJ2-1; D call uncertain. The CDR3 is 13 residues long. Deletions cut 8 bases from V and 4 bases from J, with 15 bases between. CDR1 is SQVTM and CDR2 is ANQGSEA in the germline V gene. The CDR3, as DNA: TGCAGCACCCGAGTTCTTGGATACAATGAGCAGTTCTTC. This gives the protein CSTRVLGYNEQFF.

V is TRBV29-1 and J is TRBJ2-7, with no clear D. The CDR3 length is 10 residues. Per germline, CDR1 SQVTM and CDR2 ANQGSEA. Trimming pared 6 bases from V and 7 bases from J, leaving 10 bases between. The CDR3 sequence: CSVVDSEQYF. The CDR3 nucleotides read TGCAGCGTGGTTGATTCGGAGCAGTACTTC.

The sample holds a few counts of this clone. The J gene is TRBJ2-7, the V gene TRBV5-6; D is uncertain. Trimming removed 0 bases at V and 1 base at J, with 20 bases between. This CDR3 region has 18 residues. Germline V gene sequence: CDR1 SGHDT, CDR2 YYEEEE. The DNA of the CDR3 is TGTGCCAGCAGCTTGGGACGGTTCCAAGGGTTCCTGTCCTACGAGCAGTACTTC. Encoded protein: CASSLGRFQGFLSYEQYF.

The table lists this clone with a few counts. Since a far larger clone is one base different, this is likely a read error. The same CDR3 arises from other DNA sequences in this sample as well. The chain combines TRBV7-2 with TRBJ1-1; D is possibly TRBD1 (5 bases). The CDR3 loop spans 12 amino acids. The germline gives CDR1 SGHTA, CDR2 FQGNSA. The germline V and J ends were trimmed by 3 bases and 4 bases, with 6 bases remaining between them. The CDR3 is CASSFGTTEAFF. For the CDR3, the DNA is TGTGCCAGCAGCTTCGGGACCACTGAAGCTTTCTTT.

This clone occurred a few times. V gene TRBV29-1 combines with J gene TRBJ1-5; 7 nucleotides line up with TRBD1. Germline V gives CDR1 SQVTM, CDR2 ANQGSEA. V shed 3 bases, J shed 0 bases, and the junction held 5 bases outside the gene matches. This CDR3 is 15 amino acids long. The CDR3 region has the DNA TGCAGCGTTGAGGTTACAGGGGATAGCAATCAGCCCCAGCATTTT. The encoded protein is CSVEVTGDSNQPQHF.

In its sample, this clone was seen a few times. The chain employs TRBV6-1 and TRBJ2-7; D may be TRBD2 (5 bases). Germline assignment: CDR1 MNHNS and CDR2 SASEGT. V was cut by 0 bases and J by 2 bases, with 11 bases left in between. The CDR3 contains 15 residues. The CDR3 reads CASSEAGSGPYEQYF. CDR3 bases: TGTGCCAGCAGTGAAGCGGGAAGCGGCCCCTACGAGCAGTACTTC.

V gene TRBV7-9 combines with J gene TRBJ2-2, with 14 positions matching TRBD2. This CDR3 region has 17 residues. CDR1 is SEHNR and CDR2 is FQNEAQ in the germline V gene (reference sequence). The J segment lost 5 bases and the V segment lost 4 bases, leaving 6 bases of the junction unmatched. The CDR3 spells CASSSRLAGGPTGELFF. In nucleotides, the CDR3 is TGTGCCAGCAGCTCGCGACTAGCGGGAGGGCCAACCGGGGAGCTGTTTTTT.

Here the CDR3 reads CASSQDGVEQFF. The CDR3 DNA is TGCGCCAGCAGCCAAGATGGGGTTGAGCAGTTCTTC. The genes are TRBV5-1 and TRBJ2-1; D is undetermined. This CDR3 has 12 residues. Trimming pared 4 bases from V and 9 bases from J, leaving 11 bases between. The germline V gene encodes CDR1 SGHRS and CDR2 YFSETQ.

This clone has ten or more counts. The J gene is TRBJ2-3, the V gene TRBV28; no reliable D call. The CDR3 covers 15 residues. Deletions cut 3 bases from V and 3 bases from J, with 13 bases between. Germline V gives CDR1 MDHEN, CDR2 SYDVKM. The CDR3 is CASSFLSERTDTQYF. CDR3 nucleotide sequence: TGTGCCAGCAGTTTTTTGTCCGAGAGAACAGATACGCAGTATTTT. The full variable domain, with the rest looked up from reference TRBV28 and TRBJ2-3, is DVKVTQSSRYLVKRTGEKVFLECVQDMDHENMFWYRQDPGLGLRLIYFSYDVKMKEKGDIPEGYSVSREKKERFSLILESASTNQTSMYLCASSFLSERTDTQYFGPGTRLTVL.

This rearrangement joins TRBV9 to TRBJ2-1; TRBD2 agrees at 7 bases. CDR3 length equals 16 residues. The germline CDR1 and CDR2 sequences are SGDLS and YYNGEE. The trim removed 4 bases at V and 0 bases at J, leaving 7 bases unmatched. In DNA, the CDR3 is TGTGCCAGCAGCCCCAATTGGGGGGGCTCCTACAATGAGCAGTTCTTC. Its translation is CASSPNWGGSYNEQFF.